This TCR beta chain originates from a study of blood T cell repertoires in COVID-19. Study details: Samples representing acute and convalescent COVID-19 were sourced from the United States, Italy and Spain. The cDNA or gDNA used as material had been derived from T cells, B-cell-depleted T cells, or PBMCs.

Sequenced by immunoSEQ multiplex PCR; TCRdb stores in-frame clones only, minus some. In the table there are approximately 50,000 clones, about 87% of which are singletons. The CDR3 contains 14 residues. Trimming took 6 bases from V and 1 from J; bases not matched to a gene: 5. Germline V gene lookup returns CDR1 SGHRS and CDR2 YFSETQ. This clone has just a few counts. Sequences were obtained from peripheral blood. This sequence was found in a man aged 45-65 years with acute or convalescent COVID-19. This chain links TRBV5-1 with TRBJ2-7, with 9 nucleotides matching TRBD1. The CDR3 sequence: CASTPDRGSYEQYF. In DNA form, the CDR3 reads TGCGCCAGCACTCCAGACAGGGGGTCCTACGAGCAGTACTTC.